The entry below gives a single T cell receptor beta chain sequence along with its context. The antigen is unknown. The CDR3 contains 11 residues. Germline V gene sequence: CDR1 SEHNR, CDR2 FQNEAQ (reference sequence). V lost 5 bases and J lost 13, with 14 bases in between. After expansion with viral peptide pools in the ViraFEST assay, antigen-specific CD4+ T cells were sequenced. Investigators separated out CD4+ T cells once around nine days of culture had passed. Neither prior SARS-CoV-2 infection nor positive nucleocapsid antibodies were present in the vaccine recipients. Cultures used around 1.8 million PBMC per well, approximately 10 IU/ml IL-2 and around 10 ug/ml peptides. Each culture had half its medium swapped for IL-2 medium on days 3 and 7. The source of the sample is a study of vaccination effects on CD4 cells after COVID-19. Findings and limits, study-wide: Small numbers of convalescent patients limited the study. It also lacked early post-infection timepoints.

The assay was immunoSEQ multiplex PCR, and TCRdb's table has in-frame clones only and misses some. There are under 80,000 clones in the sample; approximately 81% occur only once, and approximately 1.7% lies in the top ten. The chain carries TRBV7-9 and TRBJ1-2, with D possibly TRBD1 on 6 matching bases. The sequence came from a human donor who received a COVID-19 vaccine. Sequences were derived from CD4+ T cells from PBMCs cultured with HCoV-229E spike peptides, sampled before COVID-19 vaccination. The CDR3 region has the DNA TGTGCCAGCAGCCCCCGGGACACGATCACCTTC. As protein: CASSPRDTITF.